These 20 T cell receptor gamma chains came from one sample sequenced in a study of gamma delta lymphoproliferative disorders and STAT genes. TCRdb fed the multiplex PCR reads to CATT. The repertoire consists of 2,000 to 2,500 gamma-chain clones, with approximately 12% occurring once and the leading ten covering roughly 18%. Sequencing used genomic DNA taken from PBMCs of patients and controls. The sequenced sample was blood. The source is a human donor in good health.

By share of the sample, this clone is medium-sized. The chain couples TRGV8 to TRGJ1 or TRGJ2. Here the J gene was assigned by germline matching of the DNA, as TCRdb has none. This CDR3 contains 14 residues. In germline, CDR1 is VENAVY, CDR2 YDSYNSRV. V lost 5 bases to trimming and J lost 4 bases; unmatched junction nucleotides: 11. The CDR3 DNA reads TGTGCCACCTGGGTCAAACCCCTCTATTATAAGAAACTCTTT. Its protein is CATWVKPLYYKKLF.

Sample share makes this clone medium-sized. The chain couples TRGV11 to TRGJP2. The J gene, left out of TCRdb, was set here by checking the DNA against germline. TRGV11 is flagged as an ORF with uncertain function. Trimming cost V 0 bases and J 6 bases; bases outside gene matches: 13. The CDR3 spans 18 residues. As DNA, the CDR3 is TGTGCCTGCTGGATTAGGCACGTGAGTCGGGGTGGTGATTGGATCAAGACGTTT. Its protein product is CACWIRHVSRGGDWIKTF.

This clone counts as medium-sized. This chain uses TRGV2 with TRGJ1 or TRGJ2. Matching the DNA to germline supplied the J gene, which TCRdb does not give. Per the germline V gene, CDR1 is EGSNGY and CDR2 is YDSYNSKV. V lost 1 base to trimming and J lost 2 bases; unmatched junction nucleotides: 2. This CDR3 spans 13 amino acids. The CDR3 spells CATWDGYYYKKLF. In DNA, the CDR3 is TGTGCCACCTGGGACGGCTATTATTATAAGAAACTCTTT.

Comments on this clone: This DNA translates differently at residue 8 from the TCRdb protein, which is that of a much larger clone; a read error is likely, and the protein shown is the DNA's own translation. The rearrangement uses TRGV10 and TRGJP1. TCRdb does not report a J gene; here it was assigned by matching the DNA to germline references. TRGV10 is an ORF; its function is uncertain. The CDR3 contains 11 residues. The CDR3 sequence is CAAWGDWYKIF. The CDR3 DNA is TGTGCTGCGTGGGGGGATTGGTACAAGATATTT.

Of note for this clone: No DNA is shown, since the ends of the CDR3 on it are uncertain; the CDR3 is the one TCRdb lists. The V gene call is TRGV10, and the J gene call is absent. TRGV10 is an ORF, with its function uncertain. Inclusive of both ends, the CDR3 amounts to 20 amino acids. This CDR3 reads CAAWDYSLIIRNSLAVEQHF.

Details on this clone: TCRdb shows a much larger clone's protein in place of this DNA's translation, and the two differ at residue 6, likely through a read error; the protein shown is translated from the DNA. The chain links TRGV2 to TRGJP2. TCRdb supplies no J gene; here it was assigned by aligning the nucleotide sequence to germline. Unmatched junction bases numbered 10, after V lost 5 bases and J lost 4 bases. CDR1 EGSNGY and CDR2 YDSYNSKV come from the germline V gene. The CDR3 runs 15 residues. The CDR3 nucleotides are TGTGCCACCTGGGGTATGCTCGATAGTGATTGGATCAAGACGTTT. It yields the protein CATWGMLDSDWIKTF.

The DNA of the CDR3 is TGTGCCACCTATCCCGGTTGGTTCAAGATATTT. It encodes CATYPGWFKIF. This rearrangement joins TRGV8 to TRGJP1. The J gene, absent from TCRdb, was called here by matching the DNA to germline. After removal of 8 bases from V and 8 bases from J, the junction contained 5 bases not matched to a gene. Germline V lookup: CDR1 VENAVY, CDR2 YDSYNSRV. The CDR3 is 11 residues long.

This clone counts as large. The limits of the CDR3 on the DNA are not certain, so only TCRdb's listed CDR3 is given. The V segment is TRGV11, and no J call was made. TRGV11 is an ORF for which the function is uncertain. Ends included, the CDR3 has 19 residues. The CDR3 spells CTTVPAHKGGYSSDWIKTF.

The genes are TRGV10 and TRGJ1 or TRGJ2. Here the J gene was assigned by germline matching of the DNA, as TCRdb has none. TRGV10 is labeled an ORF, and its function is uncertain. The CDR3 extends over 13 amino acids. The V and J ends lost 8 bases and 12 bases, in that order; junction bases with no gene match: 17. CDR3 protein: CAAWRHLRDGKLF. DNA for the CDR3: TGTGCTGCGTGGCGTCATCTACGAGACGGGAAACTCTTT.

This clone is medium-sized. No DNA is shown, since the ends of the CDR3 on it are uncertain; the CDR3 is the one TCRdb lists. The V gene is given as TRGV11, and no J gene call is available. TRGV11 is noted as an ORF with a role that remains uncertain. From its first to its last residue, the CDR3 has 16 amino acids. CDR3 loop: CTTVPAGLGSTEKKLF.

This clone rates as medium-sized. The chain joins TRGV8 to TRGJP2. No J gene is reported in TCRdb; it was inferred here by comparing the DNA with germline. The J segment lost 8 bases and the V segment lost 2 bases, leaving 5 bases of the junction unmatched. Germline V gene sequence: CDR1 VENAVY, CDR2 YDSYNSRV. The CDR3 extends over 13 amino acids. Written as DNA, the CDR3 is TGTGCCACCTGGGATAACCGGGATTGGATCAAGACGTTT. As protein: CATWDNRDWIKTF.

By frequency in the sample, this clone is medium-sized. The rearrangement joins TRGV2 to TRGJ1 or TRGJ2. The J gene was not available in TCRdb and was assigned here by matching the DNA to germline segments. The V segment lost 5 bases and the J segment 9 bases; nucleotides outside the gene matches: 16. The CDR3 length is 14 residues. The germline CDR1 and CDR2 sequences are EGSNGY and YDSYNSKV. The chain's CDR3 is CATWAPRVYSKKLF. CDR3 nucleotides: TGTGCCACCTGGGCCCCTAGGGTATACTCTAAGAAACTCTTT.

This clone is medium-sized in the sample. V and J are TRGV4 and TRGJ1 or TRGJ2. Because TCRdb records no J gene, it was assigned here through a match of the DNA to germline. The CDR3 runs to 14 residues. Per the germline V gene, CDR1 is EGSTGY and CDR2 is YDSYTSSV. Trimming took 12 bases from V and 2 from J; bases not matched to a gene: 16. In nucleotides, the CDR3 is TGTGCCTGCCTCCCGCTGCTTTATTATTATAAGAAACTCTTT. Translation: CACLPLLYYYKKLF.

This clone counts as medium-sized. The limits of the CDR3 on the DNA are not certain, so only TCRdb's listed CDR3 is given. The J gene went uncalled, whereas the V gene is TRGV11. TRGV11 is an open reading frame, and its role is uncertain. The CDR3 spans 20 amino acids, including both terminal residues. This CDR3 reads CTTVPAGLGTRRATGWFKIF.

For this clone: Because the CDR3's place on the DNA is in doubt, the DNA is left out and the CDR3 is given as listed by TCRdb. The V gene is listed as TRGV11; no J gene was called. TRGV11 is treated as an ORF (open reading frame) with a function not yet certain. Both ends counted, the CDR3 spans 22 residues. CDR3 region: CACWIKNPQLNIRNSLAVEQHF.

This clone is labeled as medium-sized. V usage is TRGV2 and J usage is TRGJ1 or TRGJ2. The J gene is not listed in TCRdb, so it was assigned here from a DNA match to germline. Losses at the gene ends were 0 bases for V and 3 bases for J; bases not matched to a gene: 5. Per germline, CDR1 EGSNGY and CDR2 YDSYNSKV. There are 14 residues in the CDR3. CDR3 coding DNA: TGTGCCACCTGGGACGGGATCCCTTATTATAAGAAACTCTTT. This translates into CATWDGIPYYKKLF.

This clone is labeled as medium-sized. V usage is TRGV5 and J usage is TRGJP1. Assignment of the J gene here rests on matching the DNA to germline, because TCRdb gives none. V gave up 3 bases and J gave up 0 bases; unmatched junction bases: 7. This CDR3 is 16 amino acids long. CDR1 is VINAFY, CDR2 YDVSNSKD, per germline. CDR3 bases: TGTGCCACCTGGGACGGTCCTTATACCACTGGTTGGTTCAAGATATTT. The encoded protein is CATWDGPYTTGWFKIF.

In the case of this clone: No DNA is shown, since the ends of the CDR3 on it are uncertain; the CDR3 is the one TCRdb lists. The rearrangement joins TRGV11 to TRGJ1 or TRGJ2. TRGV11 is labeled an ORF, and its function is uncertain. From its first to its last residue, the CDR3 has 10 amino acids. The CDR3 loop reads CTTVPAKKLF.

Judged by abundance, this clone is medium-sized. The chain recombines TRGV3 with TRGJ1 or TRGJ2. The J gene is not listed in TCRdb, so it was assigned here from a DNA match to germline. CDR3 length: 11 residues. The germline gives CDR1 VTNTFY, CDR2 YDVSTARD (reference sequence). With V trimmed by 9 bases and J by 5 bases, 7 bases remained unmatched. Here the CDR3 DNA reads TGTGCCACCGGGGGGCATTATAAGAAACTCTTT. Protein product: CATGGHYKKLF.

Points on this clone: The protein TCRdb lists belongs to a much larger clone and differs from this DNA's translation at residue 4, which points to a read error; the protein shown is made from the DNA. This chain joins TRGV10 and TRGJP2. Matching the DNA to germline supplied the J gene, which TCRdb does not give. TRGV10 belongs to the ORF category, with a function that is uncertain. The V and J ends lost 11 bases and 2 bases, in that order; junction bases with no gene match: 9. This CDR3 comprises 14 residues. CDR3 sequence (DNA): TGTGCTGCGCGGGCCATGAGTAGTGATTGGATCAAGACGTTT. Translating gives CAARAMSSDWIKTF.